The 17 T cell receptor beta chains listed next were all sequenced from one sample in a study of cytomegalovirus exposure and HLA in healthy donors. The study ran its PCR with 60 Vbeta and 13 Jbeta primers. The data were produced by immunoSEQ multiplex PCR, yet TCRdb's version contains in-frame clones alone and is incomplete. The sample has 150,000 or so clones, roughly 80% seen once. Material for sequencing was PBMCs. Source of these receptors: a woman in her late teens or twenties in good health and CMV-seronegative.

This chain joins TRBV27 and TRBJ2-3; 11 nucleotides match TRBD2. J gave up 10 bases and V 5 bases, and 14 bases lay outside the gene matches. The germline CDR1 and CDR2 sequences are MNHEY and SMNVEV (reference sequence). The length of the CDR3 is 16 residues. CDR3 sequence (DNA): TGTGCCAGCAGTCCCCGTACTAGCGGGAGTCAAAGGTCGCAGTATTTT. It codes for CASSPRTSGSQRSQYF.

There are a few counts of this clone. CDR3 region: CASSQDYRGLDYEQYF. For the CDR3, the DNA is TGCGCCAGCAGCCAAGATTACAGGGGACTCGACTACGAGCAGTACTTC. The chain has TRBV4-3 and TRBJ2-7; D possibly corresponds to TRBD1 (7 bases). V gave up 0 bases and J gave up 3 bases, with 15 bases separating them. Germline V gene sequence: CDR1 LGHNA, CDR2 YSLEER. The CDR3 length is 16 residues.

The genes are TRBV28 and TRBJ2-3; D remains unclear. This CDR3 spans 14 amino acids. Germline lookup yields CDR1 MDHEN and CDR2 SYDVKM. V was cut by 4 bases and J by 3 bases, with 11 bases left in between. CDR3 bases: TGTGCCAGCAGTTCGCGAGTTTCGACAGATACGCAGTATTTT. Translation gives CASSSRVSTDTQYF.

The chain has TRBV28 and TRBJ2-1; D not certain. The CDR3 extends over 14 amino acids. Germline V CDR1 and CDR2: MDHEN, SYDVKM. Trimming stripped 7 bases from V and 6 bases from J, with 16 bases between. The CDR3 coding sequence is TGTGCCAGCACCCGAGGTGGATACGGCAATGAGCAGTTCTTC. Translating it yields CASTRGGYGNEQFF.

In this sample, this clone turned up a few times. The rearrangement uses TRBV4-3 and TRBJ2-7; 8 bases fit TRBD1. Trimming at V came to 0 bases and at J to 3 bases, leaving 7 bases not matched to a gene. Germline V gene sequence: CDR1 LGHNA, CDR2 YSLEER. There are 16 residues in the CDR3. CDR3 coding DNA: TGCGCCAGCAGCCAAGATCACCGGGACAGGTACTACGAGCAGTACTTC. This sequence encodes CASSQDHRDRYYEQYF.

The chain links TRBV5-1 to TRBJ1-5; possible D gene TRBD1, 6 bases. Germline assignment: CDR1 SGHRS and CDR2 YFSETQ. V lost 0 bases and J 3 bases, leaving 10 bases between the germline ends. The CDR3 length is 15 residues. CDR3 residues: CASSLEGGVNQPQHF. CDR3 in DNA: TGCGCCAGCAGCTTGGAAGGGGGTGTCAATCAGCCCCAGCATTTT.

This chain connects TRBV6-5 to TRBJ2-5; unclear D gene. Between the trimmed V and J ends, which lost 7 bases and 5 bases, there was a span of 17 bases. This CDR3 has 14 residues. Germline V gene lookup returns CDR1 MNHEY and CDR2 SVGAGI. The CDR3 reads CASTTSPVWETQYF. In DNA, the CDR3 is TGTGCCAGCACCACCTCCCCGGTGTGGGAGACCCAGTACTTC.

J is TRBJ2-5 and V is TRBV9, with D perhaps matching TRBD2 (6 bases). Germline-derived CDR1 and CDR2 are SGDLS and YYNGEE. V lost 0 bases to trimming and J lost 5 bases, with 14 bases between them. This CDR3 has 15 residues. The CDR3 region is CASSVGSSGWETQYF. CDR3 sequence (DNA): TGTGCCAGCAGCGTAGGTAGTAGCGGCTGGGAGACCCAGTACTTC.

The chain couples TRBV9 to TRBJ2-3, with D possibly TRBD1 on 6 matching bases. The CDR3 contains 15 residues. The germline CDR1 and CDR2 sequences are SGDLS and YYNGEE. Trimming left V 2 bases short and J 3 bases short, with 13 bases between. In DNA, the CDR3 is TGTGCCAGCAGCGTTGGAGGACAGAATACAGATACGCAGTATTTT. Its protein is CASSVGGQNTDTQYF. Full variable domain (outside the CDR3, taken from reference TRBV9 and TRBJ2-3): DSGVTQTPKHLITATGQRVTLRCSPRSGDLSVYWYQQSLDQGLQFLIQYYNGEERAKGNILERFSAQQFPDLHSELNLSSLELGDSALYFCASSVGGQNTDTQYFGPGTRLTVL.

This clone was seen a few times. V is TRBV2 and J is TRBJ2-3; tentative D call: TRBD2 (6 bases). In germline, CDR1 is SNHLY, CDR2 FYNNEI. This CDR3 region has 13 residues. V was pared by 6 bases and J by 3 bases, with 10 bases between. The CDR3 nucleotides read TGTGCCAGCAGCGGGAGCTTGACAGATACGCAGTATTTT. It encodes CASSGSLTDTQYF.

This chain links TRBV11-2 with TRBJ1-5; the D gene is possibly TRBD1 (6 bases). In germline, CDR1 is SGHAT, CDR2 FQNNGV. This CDR3 region has 15 residues. V was clipped by 2 bases and J by 6 bases, with 14 bases between them. CDR3 amino acids: CASSLSQGSGQPQHF. The CDR3 DNA reads as TGTGCCAGCAGCTTAAGTCAGGGGAGCGGTCAGCCCCAGCATTTT.

This chain uses TRBV4-2 with TRBJ2-7, with 7 bases aligning to TRBD2. V lost 3 bases and J lost 6; bases outside the gene matches: 8. The CDR3 has 14 amino acids. Germline V lookup: CDR1 LGHNA, CDR2 YNFKEQ. CDR3 amino acids: CASSQGLTLAEQYF. The CDR3 DNA reads as TGTGCCAGCAGCCAGGGACTAACCCTTGCCGAGCAGTACTTC.

V gene TRBV28 combines with J gene TRBJ1-5, with a possible D match to TRBD1 (6 bases). The V end was cut by 10 bases, the J end by 6 bases, with 19 bases between. Germline V gene lookup returns CDR1 MDHEN and CDR2 SYDVKM. This CDR3 has 14 amino acids. In DNA form, the CDR3 reads TGTGCCACCAATACAGGGATTGGGGCTCAGCCCCAGCATTTT. This sequence encodes CATNTGIGAQPQHF.

The chain recombines TRBV28 with TRBJ2-3; no clear D. This CDR3 spans 19 amino acids. The V and J ends lost 8 bases and 2 bases respectively, with 29 bases between them. From germline, CDR1 is MDHEN and CDR2 SYDVKM. CDR3 in amino acids: CASSPPPVFAGAYTDTQYF. As DNA, the CDR3 is TGTGCCAGCTCACCTCCCCCTGTTTTCGCCGGAGCATACACAGATACGCAGTATTTT.

The chain links TRBV9 to TRBJ2-7; maybe TRBD1 (6 bases). V was trimmed by 3 bases and J by 3 bases, leaving 10 bases between them. Germline V gives CDR1 SGDLS, CDR2 YYNGEE. There are 13 residues in the CDR3. CDR3 protein: CASSDRDNYEQYF. DNA of the CDR3: TGTGCCAGCAGCGACCGGGACAACTACGAGCAGTACTTC. The whole variable domain, filled in from reference TRBV9 and TRBJ2-7, reads DSGVTQTPKHLITATGQRVTLRCSPRSGDLSVYWYQQSLDQGLQFLIQYYNGEERAKGNILERFSAQQFPDLHSELNLSSLELGDSALYFCASSDRDNYEQYFGPGTRLTVT.

Note on this clone: At the DNA level, this CDR3 is encoded by other sequences in the same sample as well. This CDR3 is CASSIGHSNQPQHF. CDR3 sequence (DNA): TGTGCCAGTAGTATAGGACATAGCAATCAGCCCCAGCATTTT. The rearrangement joins TRBV19 to TRBJ1-5; D is uncertain. V dropped 1 base and J dropped 0 bases, with 4 bases sitting between them. Looked up from germline, CDR1 is LNHDA and CDR2 is SQIVND (reference sequence). This CDR3 comprises 14 residues.

This chain links TRBV28 with TRBJ2-7, with 10 bases matching TRBD2. CDR3 length equals 14 residues. Germline CDR1 and CDR2: MDHEN and SYDVKM. J gave up 6 bases and V 7 bases, and 9 bases lay outside the gene matches. CDR3 loop: CASTNPSGSGEQYF. CDR3 nucleotides: TGTGCCAGCACCAACCCTAGCGGGAGTGGCGAGCAGTACTTC.